One sample yielded the 23 T cell receptor beta chains listed below, sequenced in a study of blood T cell repertoires in COVID-19. Assay used: immunoSEQ multiplex PCR; TCRdb lists only in-frame clones, some missing. The sample yields about 49,000 clones, about 88% seen once. Sequencing input: peripheral blood. The source of these receptors is a man in his forties or fifties with active COVID-19.

The gene calls are TRBV9 and TRBJ2-2; 8 bases fit TRBD2. V gave up 3 bases and J gave up 7 bases; unmatched junction bases: 14. Germline CDR1 SGDLS, CDR2 YYNGEE. There are 17 residues in the CDR3. This chain's CDR3 is CASSAHGGAGPGGELFF. CDR3 nucleotides: TGTGCCAGCAGCGCCCACGGGGGGGCGGGCCCCGGCGGGGAGCTGTTTTTT.

This sequence joins TRBV6-5 and TRBJ2-1; 8 bases are a match to TRBD1. The CDR3 totals 15 residues. After removal of 6 bases from V and 0 bases from J, the junction contained 4 bases not matched to a gene. Germline loops: CDR1 MNHEY, CDR2 SVGAGI. The CDR3 sequence: CASSRGTGSYNEQFF. CDR3 coding DNA: TGTGCCAGCAGCCGTGGGACAGGCTCCTACAATGAGCAGTTCTTC.

The rearrangement uses TRBV3-1 (or the pseudogene TRBV3-2) and TRBJ2-7, with a tentative D call TRBD2 (7 bases). The CDR3 spans 14 residues. CDR1 LGHDT and CDR2 YNNKEL come from the germline V gene (reference sequence). V lost 4 bases and J 5 bases, leaving 15 bases between the germline ends. In DNA, the CDR3 is TGTGCCAGCAGCCCTGGGAGGGGGGCTGACGAGCAGTACTTC. Amino acids: CASSPGRGADEQYF.

The J gene is TRBJ2-2, the V gene TRBV5-1; the D is unclear. Per germline, CDR1 SGHRS and CDR2 YFSETQ. V was clipped by 0 bases and J by 0 bases, with 6 bases between them. CDR3 size: 15 residues. The CDR3 region has the DNA TGCGCCAGCAGCTTGGACGGGTCGAACACCGGGGAGCTGTTTTTT. Amino acid sequence: CASSLDGSNTGELFF.

This clone was recorded a few times. This chain links TRBV6-5 with TRBJ1-1; a weak D match, TRBD1 (5 bases). The CDR3 runs to 14 residues. V was clipped by 5 bases and J by 1 base, with 11 bases between them. Germline lookup yields CDR1 MNHEY and CDR2 SVGAGI. This chain's CDR3 is CASSPLDRNTEAFF. In DNA, the CDR3 is TGTGCCAGCAGTCCCCTAGACAGGAACACTGAAGCTTTCTTT.

The chain uses TRBV3-1 (or the pseudogene TRBV3-2) and TRBJ2-3, with 9 bases fitting TRBD2. After removal of 0 bases from V and 0 bases from J, the junction contained 10 bases not matched to a gene. Germline loops: CDR1 LGHDT, CDR2 YNNKEL (reference sequence). The CDR3 has 19 amino acids. In nucleotides, the CDR3 is TGTGCCAGCAGCCAAGACGGCCCTAGCGGGACACCTAGCACAGATACGCAGTATTTT. Its protein is CASSQDGPSGTPSTDTQYF.

The gene calls are TRBV4-1 and TRBJ1-2; D uncertain. From germline, CDR1 is MGHRA and CDR2 YSYEKL. The V gene lost 1 base and the J gene lost 8 bases, with 11 bases spanning the gap. The CDR3 totals 13 residues. The CDR3 reads CASSQGAGRGYTF. The CDR3 DNA follows: TGCGCCAGCAGCCAAGGTGCTGGCAGGGGCTACACCTTC.

The V gene is TRBV19, the J gene TRBJ1-6, with 7 bases lining up with TRBD1. V lost 7 bases, J lost 8 bases, and 5 bases stayed unmatched. CDR1 LNHDA and CDR2 SQIVND come from the germline V gene (reference sequence). This CDR3 has 13 amino acids. DNA of the CDR3: TGTGCCAGTAAAGACAGGGTCGATTCACCCCTCCACTTT. This sequence encodes CASKDRVDSPLHF.

The chain is built from TRBV9 and TRBJ2-7; TRBD2 aligns across 10 bases. Per the germline V gene, CDR1 is SGDLS and CDR2 is YYNGEE. This CDR3 is 17 amino acids long. V lost 0 bases, J lost 0 bases, and 6 bases stayed unmatched. CDR3 sequence: CASSVGLAGASSYEQYF. The CDR3 nucleotides are TGTGCCAGCAGCGTAGGCCTAGCGGGGGCGAGCTCCTACGAGCAGTACTTC.

This chain connects TRBV30 to TRBJ2-5; 11 positions match TRBD1. J lost 5 bases, V lost 1 base, and 6 bases had no gene match. Germline values: CDR1 GTSNPN, CDR2 SVGIG (reference sequence). The CDR3 loop spans 15 amino acids. In DNA form, the CDR3 reads TGTGCCTGGAGTGCCGGACAGGGGGCCCAGGAGACCCAGTACTTC. Its translation: CAWSAGQGAQETQYF.

V and J are TRBV7-9 and TRBJ2-1; possible D gene TRBD1, 5 bases. This CDR3 is 14 amino acids long. Germline V gene data show CDR1 as SEHNR and CDR2 as FQNEAQ (reference sequence). The V and J ends lost 5 bases and 9 bases respectively, with 17 bases between them. For the CDR3, the DNA is TGTGCCAGCAGCCGTACCCAGGGTTTGTCTGAGCAGTTCTTC. This codes for CASSRTQGLSEQFF.

The chain recombines TRBV5-5 with TRBJ1-1; possible D gene TRBD1, 5 bases. Germline CDR1 is SGHKS and CDR2 is YYEKEE (reference sequence). With 2 bases removed from V and 3 bases from J, the gap between germline ends came to 14 bases. The length of the CDR3 is 15 residues. In DNA, the CDR3 is TGTGCCAGCAGCTTTTTCCCAGGGCCAGACACTGAAGCTTTCTTT. Encoded protein: CASSFFPGPDTEAFF.

V is TRBV6-5 and J is TRBJ2-7, with no clear D. The CDR3 contains 11 residues. Germline loops: CDR1 MNHEY, CDR2 SVGAGI. V lost 10 bases, J lost 3 bases, and 10 bases lay in between. Here the CDR3 DNA reads TGTGCCACGAAAAAGAGCTACGAGCAGTACTTC. It translates to CATKKSYEQYF.

The rearrangement joins TRBV27 to TRBJ2-3; tentatively, D is TRBD1 (5 bases). The V end was cut by 5 bases, the J end by 8 bases, with 5 bases between. This CDR3 is 10 amino acids long. CDR1 is MNHEY and CDR2 is SMNVEV in the germline V gene (reference sequence). Here the CDR3 reads CASSGATQYF. The CDR3 bases are TGTGCCAGCAGTGGGGCTACGCAGTATTTT.

This clone was observed a single time. Here the CDR3 DNA reads TGTGCCAGCAGCGAGAGGACTAGCGCCCATCGTCCGGACAATGAGCAGTTCTTC. Residues: CASSERTSAHRPDNEQFF. The chain joins TRBV9 to TRBJ2-1; 9 nucleotides line up with TRBD2. V lost 3 bases and J lost 5; bases outside the gene matches: 15. The germline gives CDR1 SGDLS, CDR2 YYNGEE. The CDR3 spans 18 residues.

J is TRBJ1-3 and V is TRBV4-1, with D perhaps matching TRBD1 (5 bases). V lost 0 bases, J lost 0 bases, and 15 bases lay in between. Germline assignment: CDR1 MGHRA and CDR2 YSYEKL. The length of the CDR3 is 18 residues. The CDR3: CASSQDGGGVDSGNTIYF. CDR3 in DNA: TGCGCCAGCAGCCAAGATGGGGGAGGTGTGGACTCTGGAAACACCATATATTTT.

The rearrangement uses TRBV7-7 and TRBJ2-5; the D gene is possibly TRBD2 (6 bases). Deletions cut 5 bases from V and 2 bases from J, with 12 bases between. The CDR3 loop spans 14 amino acids. In germline, CDR1 is SSHAT, CDR2 FNYEAQ (reference sequence). CDR3 nucleotides: TGTGCCAGCAGCGTGCGGGACTCACAAGAGACCCAGTACTTC. Its protein is CASSVRDSQETQYF.

The chain couples TRBV30 to TRBJ1-6; the match to TRBD1 covers 9 bases. The germline gives CDR1 GTSNPN, CDR2 SVGIG (reference sequence). CDR3 size: 16 residues. With 0 bases clipped from V and 9 bases from J, the junction kept 9 bases outside the gene matches. CDR3 sequence (DNA): TGTGCCTGGAGTGTCCCCCCCGGACAGGGGACTTCACCCCTCCACTTT. This codes for CAWSVPPGQGTSPLHF.

V is TRBV28 and J is TRBJ1-2; 9 positions agree with TRBD1. This CDR3 spans 14 amino acids. CDR1 and CDR2 from the germline V gene are MDHEN and SYDVKM. V shed 7 bases and J 3 bases; nucleotides not matched to a gene: 6. CDR3 bases: TGTGCCAGCACACAGACAGGGGGGCACTATGGCTACACCTTC. The encoded protein is CASTQTGGHYGYTF.

In this sample, this clone turned up a few times. The chain recombines TRBV5-1 with TRBJ1-4, with TRBD1 identical over 7 bases. From germline, CDR1 is SGHRS and CDR2 YFSETQ. The length of the CDR3 is 16 residues. Trimming removed 2 bases from V and 1 base from J; junction bases left unmatched: 5. The CDR3 coding sequence is TGCGCCAGCAGCTTAGGGGGCTCGTTAACTAATGAAAAACTGTTTTTT. Translated, it gives CASSLGGSLTNEKLFF.

This sequence joins TRBV3-1 (or the pseudogene TRBV3-2) and TRBJ1-2; tentative D call: TRBD1 (6 bases). CDR3 length equals 15 residues. The V and J ends lost 3 bases and 0 bases respectively, with 11 bases between them. Germline V lookup: CDR1 LGHDT, CDR2 YNNKEL (reference sequence). The CDR3 bases are TGTGCCAGCAGCCACGACAGGCCTACTAACTATGGCTACACCTTC. Translation: CASSHDRPTNYGYTF.

The V and J genes are TRBV7-9 and TRBJ2-5, with 7 positions matching TRBD2. Germline V lookup: CDR1 SEHNR, CDR2 FQNEAQ (reference sequence). CDR3 size: 14 residues. The V segment lost 11 bases and the J segment 3 bases; nucleotides outside the gene matches: 12. The CDR3 sequence is CASRASGREETQYF. The DNA for the CDR3 is TGTGCCTCAAGGGCTAGCGGACGGGAAGAGACCCAGTACTTC.

The V and J genes are TRBV11-3 and TRBJ1-1, with D possibly being TRBD1 (6 bases). Germline CDR1 and CDR2: SGHNT and YENEEA. The V and J ends lost 1 base and 3 bases respectively, with 9 bases between them. This CDR3 contains 14 residues. In DNA, the CDR3 is TGTGCCAGCAGCTTAGGACAGGAGGACACTGAAGCTTTCTTT. This encodes CASSLGQEDTEAFF.